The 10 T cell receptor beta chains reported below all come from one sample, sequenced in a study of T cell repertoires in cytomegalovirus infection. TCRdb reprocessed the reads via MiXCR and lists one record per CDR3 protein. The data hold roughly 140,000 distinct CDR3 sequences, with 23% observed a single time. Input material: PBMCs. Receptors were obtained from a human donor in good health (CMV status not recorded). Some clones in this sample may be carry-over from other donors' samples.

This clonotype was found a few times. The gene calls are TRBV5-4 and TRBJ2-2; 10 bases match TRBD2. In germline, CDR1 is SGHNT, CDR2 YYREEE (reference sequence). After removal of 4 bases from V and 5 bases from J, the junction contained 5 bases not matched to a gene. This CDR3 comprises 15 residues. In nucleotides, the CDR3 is TGTGCCAGCAGCCCGTGGACTAGCGGAACCGGGGAGCTGTTTTTT. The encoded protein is CASSPWTSGTGELFF.

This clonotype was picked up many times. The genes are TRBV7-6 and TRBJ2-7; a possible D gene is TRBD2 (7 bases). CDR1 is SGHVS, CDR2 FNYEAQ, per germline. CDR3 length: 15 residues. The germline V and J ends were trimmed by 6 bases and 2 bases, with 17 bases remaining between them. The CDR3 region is CASSLRGGGTYEQYF. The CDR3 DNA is TGTGCCAGCAGTTTAAGAGGGGGGGGAACCTACGAGCAGTACTTC.

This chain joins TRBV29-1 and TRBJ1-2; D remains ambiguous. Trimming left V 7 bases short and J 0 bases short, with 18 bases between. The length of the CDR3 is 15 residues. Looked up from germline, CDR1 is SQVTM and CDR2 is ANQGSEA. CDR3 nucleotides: TGCAGCGCCGCAAGTTCGGCTCAGCCTAACTATGGCTACACCTTC. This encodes CSAASSAQPNYGYTF.

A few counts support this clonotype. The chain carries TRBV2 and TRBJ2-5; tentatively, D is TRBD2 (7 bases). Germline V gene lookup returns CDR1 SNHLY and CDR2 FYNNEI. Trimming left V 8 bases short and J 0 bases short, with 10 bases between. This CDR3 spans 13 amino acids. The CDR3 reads CASGGAYQETQYF. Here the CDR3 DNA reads TGTGCCAGCGGGGGGGCGTACCAAGAGACCCAGTACTTC.

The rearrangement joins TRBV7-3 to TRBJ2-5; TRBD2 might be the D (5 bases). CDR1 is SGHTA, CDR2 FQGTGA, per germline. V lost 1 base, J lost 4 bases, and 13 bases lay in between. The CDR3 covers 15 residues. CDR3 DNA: TGTGCCAGCAGCTTAAGACCGGGGTATGGAGAGACCCAGTACTTC. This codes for CASSLRPGYGETQYF.

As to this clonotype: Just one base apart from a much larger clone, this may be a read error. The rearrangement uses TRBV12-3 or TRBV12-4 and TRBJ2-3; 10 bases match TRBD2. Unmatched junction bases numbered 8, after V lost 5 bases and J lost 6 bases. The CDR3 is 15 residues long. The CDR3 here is CASSTLAGASDTQYF. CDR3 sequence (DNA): TGTGCCAGCAGTACCCTAGCGGGGGCGTCGGATACGCAGTATTTT.

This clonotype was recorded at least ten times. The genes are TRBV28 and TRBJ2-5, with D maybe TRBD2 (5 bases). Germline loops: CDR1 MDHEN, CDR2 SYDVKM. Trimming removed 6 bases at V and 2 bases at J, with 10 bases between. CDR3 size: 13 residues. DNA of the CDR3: TGTGCCAGCAGCCGGACTGCTCAAGAGACCCAGTACTTC. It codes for CASSRTAQETQYF.

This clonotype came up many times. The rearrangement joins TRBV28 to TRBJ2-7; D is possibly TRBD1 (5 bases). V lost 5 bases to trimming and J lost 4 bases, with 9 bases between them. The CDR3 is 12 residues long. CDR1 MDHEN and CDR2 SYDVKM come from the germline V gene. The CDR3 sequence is CASSPPGYEQYF. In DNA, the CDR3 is TGTGCCAGCAGTCCCCCAGGGTACGAGCAGTACTTC.

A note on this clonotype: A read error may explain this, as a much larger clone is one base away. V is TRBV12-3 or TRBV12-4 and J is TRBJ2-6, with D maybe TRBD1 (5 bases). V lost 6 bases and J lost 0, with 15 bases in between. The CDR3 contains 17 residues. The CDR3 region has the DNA TGTGCCAGCAGCATGAGGAGACAGCTCTCTGGGGCCAACGTCCTGACTTTC. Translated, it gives CASSMRRQLSGANVLTF.

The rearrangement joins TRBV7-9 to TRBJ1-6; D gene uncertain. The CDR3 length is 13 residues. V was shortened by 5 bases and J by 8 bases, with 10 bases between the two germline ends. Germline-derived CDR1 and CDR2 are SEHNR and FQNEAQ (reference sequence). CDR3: CASSPTNDSPLHF. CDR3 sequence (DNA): TGTGCCAGCAGCCCAACAAACGATTCACCCCTCCACTTT.